A single sample is the source of the 27 T cell receptor beta chains below, sequenced in a study of STAT5B mutations in CD4+ large granular lymphocyte leukemia. The repertoire was sequenced with immunoSEQ multiplex PCR; TCRdb's copy has only in-frame clones and lacks some. The table has about 30,000 clones, roughly nine tenths seen once; the top ten hold approximately 3.5%. Sample: CD4+ T cells from blood buffy coats. The origin of the receptors is a human donor in good health.

CDR3 in amino acids: CAISDSSNQPQHF. For the CDR3, the DNA is TGTGCCATCAGTGACAGTAGCAATCAGCCCCAGCATTTT. The genes are TRBV10-3 and TRBJ1-5, with D uncertain. The V end lost 3 bases, the J end lost 0 bases, and 3 bases lay between the germline ends. CDR1 ENHRY and CDR2 SYGVKD come from the germline V gene. The CDR3 runs to 13 residues.

The rearrangement joins TRBV11-3 to TRBJ2-5; D possibly corresponds to TRBD1 (5 bases). Germline V gives CDR1 SGHNT, CDR2 YENEEA. V shed 5 bases and J shed 5 bases, with 9 bases lying between them. The CDR3 totals 12 residues. The CDR3 nucleotides read TGTGCCAGCAGCCACGACAGCGAGACCCAGTACTTC. Translated: CASSHDSETQYF.

V is TRBV5-8 and J is TRBJ2-7, with D unresolved. The germline CDR1 and CDR2 sequences are SGHTS and YDEGEE. V lost 0 bases, J lost 4 bases, and 14 bases lay in between. The CDR3 has 15 amino acids. DNA for the CDR3: TGTGCCAGCAGCTTGGGTCGCCAGCGCTGGTACGAGCAGTACTTC. Protein: CASSLGRQRWYEQYF.

The chain couples TRBV7-9 to TRBJ2-5; 11 bases are shared with TRBD1. This CDR3 has 15 amino acids. CDR1 is SEHNR and CDR2 is FQNEAQ in the germline V gene (reference sequence). Trimming removed 5 bases from V and 5 bases from J; junction bases left unmatched: 7. CDR3 sequence: CASSVDRGRWETQYF. CDR3 nucleotide sequence: TGTGCCAGCAGCGTGGACAGGGGGCGGTGGGAGACCCAGTACTTC.

The chain recombines TRBV27 with TRBJ1-2, with 8 bases matching TRBD1. J gave up 6 bases and V 5 bases, and 2 bases lay outside the gene matches. Per germline, CDR1 MNHEY and CDR2 SMNVEV (reference sequence). The CDR3 has 12 amino acids. CDR3 sequence (DNA): TGTGCCAGCAGTAAGACAGGGGATGGCTACACCTTC. Amino acid sequence: CASSKTGDGYTF.

The chain uses TRBV12-5 and TRBJ1-1; 9 positions match TRBD1. The CDR3 totals 16 residues. Germline loops: CDR1 LGHNT, CDR2 FRNRAP. J lost 3 bases, V lost 0 bases, and 5 bases had no gene match. The CDR3 region is CASGLVLGQGYTEAFF. CDR3 DNA sequence: TGTGCTAGTGGTTTGGTACTGGGACAGGGCTACACTGAAGCTTTCTTT.

The V call is TRBV5-4, the J call TRBJ1-2; 9 bases agree with TRBD1. From germline, CDR1 is SGHNT and CDR2 YYREEE (reference sequence). This CDR3 contains 15 residues. With 4 bases clipped from V and 2 bases from J, the junction kept 6 bases outside the gene matches. CDR3 amino acids: CASSQGQGQNYGYTF. The CDR3 DNA follows: TGTGCCAGCAGCCAAGGACAGGGGCAAAACTATGGCTACACCTTC.

The rearrangement uses TRBV7-2 and TRBJ2-4, with a weak D call TRBD1 (6 bases). Deletions cut 1 base from V and 1 base from J, with 11 bases between. The CDR3 is made up of 16 amino acids. CDR1 SGHTA and CDR2 FQGNSA come from the germline V gene. The CDR3 here is CASSLGSGVAKNIQYF. CDR3 in DNA: TGTGCCAGCAGCTTAGGGTCAGGGGTGGCCAAAAACATTCAGTACTTC. The full variable domain, completed using reference TRBV7-2 and TRBJ2-4, is GAGVSQSPSNKVTEKGKDVELRCDPISGHTALYWYRQSLGQGLEFLIYFQGNSAPDKSGLPSDRFSAERTGGSVSTLTIQRTQQEDSAVYLCASSLGSGVAKNIQYFGAGTRLSVL.

This clone was picked up one time. The J gene is TRBJ1-2, the V gene TRBV5-5; TRBD1 matches at 7 bases. Germline V lookup: CDR1 SGHKS, CDR2 YYEKEE (reference sequence). There are 16 residues in the CDR3. J gave up 4 bases and V 4 bases, and 13 bases lay outside the gene matches. The CDR3, as DNA: TGTGCCAGCAGCAAGCCCGACAGGGCCCTTCCCTATGGCTACACCTTC. Encoded protein: CASSKPDRALPYGYTF.

The chain couples TRBV28 to TRBJ2-5; D may be TRBD1 (7 bases). The CDR3 length is 13 residues. Looked up from germline, CDR1 is MDHEN and CDR2 is SYDVKM. The V gene lost 5 bases and the J gene lost 5 bases, with 12 bases spanning the gap. Here the CDR3 reads CASSLQGRETQYF. Here the CDR3 DNA reads TGTGCCAGCAGTCTACAGGGGAGGGAGACCCAGTACTTC.

The count of this clone is one. The chain links TRBV2 to TRBJ2-5; 7 nucleotides match TRBD2. The germline V gene encodes CDR1 SNHLY and CDR2 FYNNEI. V was pared by 5 bases and J by 4 bases, with 7 bases of the junction left unmatched. The CDR3 is made up of 14 amino acids. CDR3 DNA sequence: TGTGCCAGCAGTTGGGACTACTCCGGAGAGACCCAGTACTTC. As protein: CASSWDYSGETQYF.

CDR3 amino acids: CATIRTGHNEQFF. The CDR3, as DNA: TGCGCCACCATCCGGACAGGGCACAATGAGCAGTTCTTC. The gene calls are TRBV10-2 and TRBJ2-1; TRBD1 aligns across 8 bases. V lost 10 bases and J lost 5; bases outside the gene matches: 7. Germline loops: CDR1 WSHSY, CDR2 SAAADI. This CDR3 is 13 amino acids long.

To note about this clone: The same CDR3 is also encoded by other DNA sequences in this sample. V and J are TRBV29-1 and TRBJ1-1; perhaps TRBD1 as D (5 bases). The germline V gene has CDR1 SQVTM and CDR2 ANQGSEA. V was cut by 4 bases and J by 1 base, with 7 bases left in between. The CDR3 has 12 residues. The CDR3 bases are TGCAGCGTTGGTGGGGGGAACACTGAAGCTTTCTTT. This encodes CSVGGGNTEAFF.

The chain uses TRBV10-3 and TRBJ2-1, with a weak D call TRBD1 (6 bases). Trimming cost V 6 bases and J 2 bases, with 17 bases left between them. The germline CDR1 and CDR2 sequences are ENHRY and SYGVKD. The CDR3 is 16 residues long. CDR3 residues: CAISSSYREAYNEQFF. The CDR3, as DNA: TGTGCCATCAGCTCTTCATACAGGGAAGCCTACAATGAGCAGTTCTTC.

J is TRBJ1-1 and V is TRBV4-1; D uncertain. The germline CDR1 and CDR2 sequences are MGHRA and YSYEKL. Trimming left V 2 bases short and J 1 base short, with 14 bases between. This CDR3 contains 16 residues. The CDR3 reads CASSQSAVWENTEAFF. In DNA, the CDR3 is TGCGCCAGCAGCCAATCCGCTGTTTGGGAGAACACTGAAGCTTTCTTT.

The chain carries TRBV7-2 and TRBJ2-1; TRBD2 matches at 12 bases. CDR1 and CDR2 (germline): SGHTA, FQGNSA. There are 15 residues in the CDR3. The V segment lost 4 bases and the J segment 7 bases; nucleotides outside the gene matches: 5. CDR3 DNA sequence: TGTGCCAGCAGCTGGAAAGGGACTAGCGGGAATGAGCAGTTCTTC. Amino acid sequence: CASSWKGTSGNEQFF.

The chain is built from TRBV5-4 and TRBJ2-2; 7 positions agree with TRBD1. The V and J ends lost 3 bases and 3 bases, in that order; junction bases with no gene match: 5. The CDR3 has 15 amino acids. Germline CDR1 SGHNT, CDR2 YYREEE (reference sequence). The CDR3 region is CASSWKGADTGELFF. The CDR3 DNA reads TGTGCCAGCAGCTGGAAGGGGGCCGACACCGGGGAGCTGTTTTTT.

The V gene is TRBV7-9, the J gene TRBJ1-3, with TRBD1 as a possible D gene (6 bases). The CDR3 length is 17 residues. V shed 5 bases and J shed 2 bases, with 19 bases lying between them. Per the germline V gene, CDR1 is SEHNR and CDR2 is FQNEAQ (reference sequence). CDR3 sequence: CASSLTRTVLTGNTIYF. DNA for the CDR3: TGTGCCAGCAGCCTAACACGGACAGTACTTACTGGAAACACCATATATTTT. The full variable domain, completed using reference TRBV7-9 and TRBJ1-3, is DTGVSQNPRHKITKRGQNVTFRCDPISEHNRLYWYRQTLGQGPEFLTYFQNEAQLEKSRLLSDRFSAERPKGSFSTLEIQRTEQGDSAMYLCASSLTRTVLTGNTIYFGEGSWLTVV.

This chain links TRBV28 with TRBJ1-1; D remains unclear. Per germline, CDR1 MDHEN and CDR2 SYDVKM. Between the trimmed V and J ends, which lost 5 bases and 0 bases, there was a span of 13 bases. The CDR3 runs to 15 residues. The CDR3: CASSLTGALNTEAFF. CDR3 bases: TGTGCCAGCAGTCTAACGGGAGCCTTGAACACTGAAGCTTTCTTT.

The chain combines TRBV29-1 with TRBJ1-4, with D possibly matching TRBD1 (5 bases). The germline V gene has CDR1 SQVTM and CDR2 ANQGSEA. With 4 bases removed from V and 8 bases from J, the gap between germline ends came to 11 bases. This CDR3 contains 12 residues. CDR3 protein: CSVARAGEKLFF. The DNA for the CDR3 is TGCAGCGTTGCCAGGGCGGGCGAAAAACTGTTTTTT.

The table lists this clone with a count of one. The chain links TRBV5-1 to TRBJ2-1; TRBD1 aligns across 10 bases. V shed 3 bases, J shed 8 bases, and the junction held 8 bases outside the gene matches. CDR3 length: 15 amino acids. Germline assignment: CDR1 SGHRS and CDR2 YFSETQ. CDR3 loop: CASSWGSGTGDEQFF. CDR3 DNA: TGCGCCAGCAGCTGGGGATCCGGGACAGGGGATGAGCAGTTCTTC.

This clone showed up just a few times. V gene TRBV4-2 combines with J gene TRBJ1-4; D gene unclear. Germline V gene data show CDR1 as LGHNA and CDR2 as YNFKEQ. Between the trimmed V and J ends, which lost 4 bases and 8 bases, there was a span of 20 bases. The CDR3 has 16 amino acids. The CDR3 sequence: CASSLRRRDEREKLFF. In DNA form, the CDR3 reads TGTGCCAGCAGCCTACGTCGTAGGGATGAGAGGGAAAAACTGTTTTTT.

For the CDR3, the DNA is TGTGCCAGCAGTCCAGACAGGGGGAGAGGGGCTTTCTTT. The encoded protein is CASSPDRGRGAFF. The gene calls are TRBV28 and TRBJ1-1; 9 nucleotides match TRBD1. With V trimmed by 5 bases and J by 11 bases, 9 bases remained unmatched. This CDR3 contains 13 residues. The germline V gene has CDR1 MDHEN and CDR2 SYDVKM.

This clone was seen more than once but under ten times. The chain joins TRBV7-6 to TRBJ1-4; no definite D call. Trimming pared 1 base from V and 5 bases from J, leaving 14 bases between. The CDR3 loop spans 16 amino acids. CDR1 and CDR2 from the germline V gene are SGHVS and FNYEAQ. Here the CDR3 reads CASSLGYFESNEKLFF. CDR3 coding DNA: TGTGCCAGCAGCTTAGGGTATTTTGAGTCGAATGAAAAACTGTTTTTT.

The chain is built from TRBV5-4 and TRBJ2-7; D remains unclear. Deletions cut 3 bases from V and 5 bases from J, with 9 bases between. In germline, CDR1 is SGHNT, CDR2 YYREEE (reference sequence). This CDR3 region has 12 residues. The CDR3 nucleotides are TGTGCCAGCAGCTCGGCGAACCACGAGCAGTACTTC. Encoded protein: CASSSANHEQYF.

The chain joins TRBV6-5 to TRBJ2-5; TRBD1 matches 7 bases. V dropped 0 bases and J dropped 2; count of bases not matched to a gene: 3. Germline V CDR1 and CDR2: MNHEY, SVGAGI. The CDR3 spans 15 residues. Written as DNA, the CDR3 is TGTGCCAGCAGTTACTCGGGACAGAAACAAGAGACCCAGTACTTC. Its protein product is CASSYSGQKQETQYF.

The chain joins TRBV19 to TRBJ1-4; tentatively, D is TRBD1 (5 bases). Trimming took 7 bases from V and 0 from J, leaving 15 bases between them. The CDR3 covers 16 residues. The germline V gene has CDR1 LNHDA and CDR2 SQIVND (reference sequence). For the CDR3, the DNA is TGTGCCAGTAAGGGCCAGGGAAGTGCAACTAATGAAAAACTGTTTTTT. Its translation is CASKGQGSATNEKLFF.